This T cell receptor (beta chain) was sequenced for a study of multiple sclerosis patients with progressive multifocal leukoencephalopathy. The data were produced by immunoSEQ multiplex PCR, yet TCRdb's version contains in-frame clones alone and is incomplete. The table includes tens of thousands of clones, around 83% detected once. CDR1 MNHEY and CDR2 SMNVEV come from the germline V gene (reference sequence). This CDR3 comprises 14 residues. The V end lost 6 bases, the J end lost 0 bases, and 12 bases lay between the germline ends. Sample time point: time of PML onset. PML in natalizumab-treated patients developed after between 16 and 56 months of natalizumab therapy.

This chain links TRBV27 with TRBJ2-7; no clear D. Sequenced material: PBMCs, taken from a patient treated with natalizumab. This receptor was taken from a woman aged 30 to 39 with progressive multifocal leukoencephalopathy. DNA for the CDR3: TGTGCCAGCAGCGTAGGGATGAGCTCCTACGAGCAGTACTTC. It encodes CASSVGMSSYEQYF.